This T cell receptor (beta chain) was identified in a study of blood T cell repertoires in COVID-19. On the study more broadly: T cells, B-cell-depleted T cells, or PBMCs provided the cDNA or gDNA that served as material.

With V trimmed by 10 bases and J by 2 bases, 14 bases remained unmatched. This CDR3 region has 15 residues. Germline V gene sequence: CDR1 LNHDA, CDR2 SQIVND (reference sequence). As originally analysed: Reference gene primer amplification gave estimated nucleated cell counts. TCRdb keeps only in-frame clones here, not all; method: immunoSEQ multiplex PCR. The V and J calls and clone size were taken over from that table, and D and trimming were inferred from the DNA. The sample has around 71,000 clones; 86% are singletons. The rearrangement uses TRBV19 and TRBJ2-7; 7 bases map to TRBD1. The TCR was taken from a woman aged 60-75 years with acute or convalescent COVID-19. Material: peripheral blood. This chain's CDR3 is CATSKQGIWTYEQYF. CDR3 sequence (DNA): TGTGCCACTAGCAAACAGGGGATCTGGACCTACGAGCAGTACTTC. Using reference TRBV19 and TRBJ2-7 for the parts outside the CDR3, the full variable domain is DGGITQSPKYLFRKEGQNVTLSCEQNLNHDAMYWYRQDPGQGLRLIYYSQIVNDFQKGDIAEGYSVSREKKESFPLTVTSAQKNPTAFYLCATSKQGIWTYEQYFGPGTRLTVT.